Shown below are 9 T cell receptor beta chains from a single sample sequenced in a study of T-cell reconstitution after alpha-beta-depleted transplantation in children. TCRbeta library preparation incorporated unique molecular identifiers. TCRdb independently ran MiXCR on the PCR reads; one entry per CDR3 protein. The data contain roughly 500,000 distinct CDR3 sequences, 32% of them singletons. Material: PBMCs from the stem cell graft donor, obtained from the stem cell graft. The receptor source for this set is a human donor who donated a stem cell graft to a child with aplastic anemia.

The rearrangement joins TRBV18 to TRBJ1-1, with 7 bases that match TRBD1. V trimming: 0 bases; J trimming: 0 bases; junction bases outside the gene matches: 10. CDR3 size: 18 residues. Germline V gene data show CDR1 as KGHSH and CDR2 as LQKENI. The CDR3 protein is CASSPPNARQGMNTEAFF. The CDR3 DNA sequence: TGTGCCAGCTCACCACCAAACGCCAGACAGGGTATGAACACTGAAGCTTTCTTT.

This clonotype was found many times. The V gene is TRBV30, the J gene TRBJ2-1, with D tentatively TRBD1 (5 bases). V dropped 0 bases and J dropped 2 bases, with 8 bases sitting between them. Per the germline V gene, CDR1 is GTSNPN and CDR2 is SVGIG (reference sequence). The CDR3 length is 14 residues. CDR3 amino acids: CAWSVGRAYNEQFF. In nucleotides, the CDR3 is TGTGCCTGGAGTGTGGGCAGGGCCTACAATGAGCAGTTCTTC. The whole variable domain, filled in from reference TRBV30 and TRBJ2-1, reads SQTIHQWPATLVQPVGSPLSLECTVEGTSNPNLYWYRQAAGRGLQLLFYSVGIGQISSEVPQNLSASRPQDRQFILSSKKLLLSDSGFYLCAWSVGRAYNEQFFGPGTRLTVL.

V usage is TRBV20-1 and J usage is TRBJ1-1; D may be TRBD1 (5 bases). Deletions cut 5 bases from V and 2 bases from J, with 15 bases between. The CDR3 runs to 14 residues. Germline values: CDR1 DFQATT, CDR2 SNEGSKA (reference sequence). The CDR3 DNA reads TGCAGTGCTCGGGGGGGATCGGTCAACACTGAAGCTTTCTTT. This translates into CSARGGSVNTEAFF.

Written as DNA, the CDR3 is TGTGCCAGCAGCTTACTCGTACCAGGGGCTAACTATGGCTACACCTTC. Residues: CASSLLVPGANYGYTF. The rearrangement uses TRBV11-2 and TRBJ1-2; a weak D match, TRBD1 (6 bases). CDR1 is SGHAT and CDR2 is FQNNGV in the germline V gene. V was clipped by 2 bases and J by 0 bases, with 13 bases between them. The CDR3 consists of 16 residues. Supplemented by reference TRBV11-2 and TRBJ1-2, the full variable domain reads EAGVAQSPRYKIIEKRQSVAFWCNPISGHATLYWYQQILGQGPKLLIQFQNNGVVDDSQLPKDRFSAERLKGVDSTLKIQPAKLEDSAVYLCASSLLVPGANYGYTFGSGTRLTVV.

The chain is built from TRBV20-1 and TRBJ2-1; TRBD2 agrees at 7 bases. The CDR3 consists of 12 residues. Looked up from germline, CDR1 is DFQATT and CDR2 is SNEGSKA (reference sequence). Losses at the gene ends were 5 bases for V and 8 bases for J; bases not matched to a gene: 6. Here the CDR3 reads CSAHSGDYEQFF. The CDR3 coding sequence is TGCAGTGCTCACAGCGGGGACTATGAGCAGTTCTTC.

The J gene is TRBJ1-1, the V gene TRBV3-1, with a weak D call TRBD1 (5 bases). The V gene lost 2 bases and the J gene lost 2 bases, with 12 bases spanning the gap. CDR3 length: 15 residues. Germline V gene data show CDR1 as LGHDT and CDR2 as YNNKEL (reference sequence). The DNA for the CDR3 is TGTGCCAGCAGCCAAAATATACAGGCTAACACTGAAGCTTTCTTT. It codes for CASSQNIQANTEAFF.

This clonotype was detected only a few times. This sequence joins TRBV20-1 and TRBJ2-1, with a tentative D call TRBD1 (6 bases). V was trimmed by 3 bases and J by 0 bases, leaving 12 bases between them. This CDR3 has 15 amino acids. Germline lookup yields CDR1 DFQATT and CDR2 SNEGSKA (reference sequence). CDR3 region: CSASSGHNSYNEQFF. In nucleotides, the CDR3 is TGCAGTGCTAGTTCGGGACATAACTCCTACAATGAGCAGTTCTTC.

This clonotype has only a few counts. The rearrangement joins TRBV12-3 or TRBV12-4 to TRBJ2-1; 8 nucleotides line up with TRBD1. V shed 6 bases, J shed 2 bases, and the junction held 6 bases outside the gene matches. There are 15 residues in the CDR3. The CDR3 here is CASRIGTGTYNEQFF. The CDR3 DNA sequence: TGTGCCAGCAGGATCGGGACAGGTACCTACAATGAGCAGTTCTTC.

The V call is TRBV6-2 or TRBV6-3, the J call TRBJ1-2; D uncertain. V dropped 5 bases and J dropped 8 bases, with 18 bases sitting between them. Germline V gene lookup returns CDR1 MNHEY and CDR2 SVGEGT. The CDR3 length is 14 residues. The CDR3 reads CASSPYTGAGGYTF. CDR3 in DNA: TGTGCCAGCAGTCCTTATACGGGAGCCGGCGGCTACACCTTC.